Listed here are 3 T cell receptor beta chains from one sample, sequenced in a study of blood T cells in healthy people across ages. Next came a second PCR, run for roughly 7 to 12 cycles, which used a sample-barcoded 5' primer along with a J-beta primer mix. TCRdb ran MiXCR on the 5' RACE reads and lists one entry per CDR3 protein. Of approximately 690,000 distinct CDR3 sequences in the sample, about 54% are singletons; the top ten hold more than 35%. Material: blood. The receptors derive from a man in his sixties in good health.

The V and J genes are TRBV5-1 and TRBJ2-2; D is ambiguous. V was shortened by 2 bases and J by 1 base, with 9 bases between the two germline ends. The CDR3 is 15 residues long. CDR1 is SGHRS, CDR2 YFSETQ, per germline. In nucleotides, the CDR3 is TGCGCCAGCAGCTTCCAGCGACAGAACACCGGGGAGCTGTTTTTT. Translating gives CASSFQRQNTGELFF.

V is TRBV11-2 and J is TRBJ2-4, with TRBD2 identical over 9 bases. V lost 4 bases to trimming and J lost 13 bases; unmatched junction nucleotides: 14. This CDR3 spans 15 amino acids. CDR1 and CDR2 (germline): SGHAT, FQNNGV. CDR3 protein: CASSSSRGGSREQYF. In nucleotides, the CDR3 is TGTGCCAGCAGCTCGTCGCGGGGGGGGTCGAGAGAGCAGTACTTC.

The rearrangement uses TRBV20-1 and TRBJ1-2; 10 bases are a match to TRBD1. Trimming took 1 base from V and 4 from J; bases not matched to a gene: 15. CDR3 size: 18 residues. Looked up from germline, CDR1 is DFQATT and CDR2 is SNEGSKA (reference sequence). CDR3 coding DNA: TGCAGTGCTAGAGTTAACCCATGGACAGGGGGTATTCTCTATGGCTACACCTTC. Translated: CSARVNPWTGGILYGYTF.